The entry below describes one TCR beta chain. The study drew participants aged about 18 to 89 years from about two dozen US areas. Cohorts were determined from participant-reported clinical history. This specimen belongs to a study of blood T cell repertoires in COVID-19. Study-level background: Acute and convalescent COVID-19 samples came from the United States, Italy and Spain.

Original data processing: Estimated nucleated cell counts came from reference gene primer amplification. Some clones are missing from TCRdb's copy, which holds only in-frame ones; the method was immunoSEQ multiplex PCR. That table furnishes V, J and clone size, whereas the DNA furnished D and trimming. The sample lists 150,000 or so clones; less than 85% were seen once. This CDR3 has 14 amino acids. The germline CDR1 and CDR2 sequences are DFQATT and SNEGSKA (reference sequence). The ends were cut back, 3 bases at V and 2 bases at J, with 11 bases in the middle. Sequenced: PBMCs or T cells enriched from blood (not recorded which). This chain connects TRBV20-1 to TRBJ2-1; perhaps TRBD2 as D (5 bases). The receptor was isolated from a woman aged 45 to 65 who had recovered from COVID-19. CDR3 amino acids: CSASASFPYNEQFF. CDR3 DNA sequence: TGCAGTGCTAGTGCTAGCTTCCCCTACAATGAGCAGTTCTTC.